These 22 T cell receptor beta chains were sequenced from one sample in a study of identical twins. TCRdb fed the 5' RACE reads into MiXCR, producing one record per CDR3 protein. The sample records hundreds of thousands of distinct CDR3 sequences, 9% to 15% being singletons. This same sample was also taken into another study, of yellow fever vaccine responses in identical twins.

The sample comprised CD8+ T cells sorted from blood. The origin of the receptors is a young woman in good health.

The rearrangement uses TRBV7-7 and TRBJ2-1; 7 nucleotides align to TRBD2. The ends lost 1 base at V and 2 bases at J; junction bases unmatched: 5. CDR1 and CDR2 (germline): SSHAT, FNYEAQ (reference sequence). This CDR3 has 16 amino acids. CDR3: CASSLVSGVAYNEQFF. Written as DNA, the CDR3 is TGTGCCAGCAGCTTAGTGAGCGGGGTTGCCTACAATGAGCAGTTCTTC.

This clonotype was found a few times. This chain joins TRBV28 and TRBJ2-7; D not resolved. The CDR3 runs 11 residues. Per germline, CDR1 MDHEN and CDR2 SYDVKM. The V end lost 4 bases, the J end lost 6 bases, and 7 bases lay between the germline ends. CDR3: CASSSRVEQYF. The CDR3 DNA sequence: TGTGCCAGCAGTTCTCGGGTCGAGCAGTACTTC.

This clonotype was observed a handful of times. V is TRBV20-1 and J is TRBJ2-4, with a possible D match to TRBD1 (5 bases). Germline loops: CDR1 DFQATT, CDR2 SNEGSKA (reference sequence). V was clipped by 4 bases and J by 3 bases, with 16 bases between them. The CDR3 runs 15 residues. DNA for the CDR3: TGCAGTGCTACCCGATATGGGGCAGTCAAAAACATTCAGTACTTC. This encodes CSATRYGAVKNIQYF.

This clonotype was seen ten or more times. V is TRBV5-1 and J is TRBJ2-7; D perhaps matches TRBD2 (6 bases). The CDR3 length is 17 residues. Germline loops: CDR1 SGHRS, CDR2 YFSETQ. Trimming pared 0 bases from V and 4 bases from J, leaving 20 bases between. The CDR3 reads CASSLERGIAGIYEQYF. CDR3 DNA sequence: TGCGCCAGCAGCTTGGAGCGAGGGATTGCGGGAATTTACGAGCAGTACTTC.

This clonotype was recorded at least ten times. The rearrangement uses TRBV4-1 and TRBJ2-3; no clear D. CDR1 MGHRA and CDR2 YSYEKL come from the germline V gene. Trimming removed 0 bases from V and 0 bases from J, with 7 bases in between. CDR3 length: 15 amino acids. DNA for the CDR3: TGCGCCAGCAGCCAAGATGGTCTAAGCACAGATACGCAGTATTTT. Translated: CASSQDGLSTDTQYF.

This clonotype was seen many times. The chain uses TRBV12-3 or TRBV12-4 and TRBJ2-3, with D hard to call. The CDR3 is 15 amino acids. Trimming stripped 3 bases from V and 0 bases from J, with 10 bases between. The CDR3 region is CASSFAPFSTDTQYF. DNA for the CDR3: TGTGCCAGCAGTTTTGCCCCCTTTAGCACAGATACGCAGTATTTT.

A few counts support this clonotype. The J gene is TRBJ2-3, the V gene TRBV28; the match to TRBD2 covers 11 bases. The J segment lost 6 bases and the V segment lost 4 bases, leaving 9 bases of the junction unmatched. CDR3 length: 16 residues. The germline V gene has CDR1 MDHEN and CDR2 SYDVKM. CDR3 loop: CASSSILAGGSDTQYF. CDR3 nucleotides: TGTGCCAGCAGTTCCATCCTAGCGGGAGGTTCCGATACGCAGTATTTT.

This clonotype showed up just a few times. Here the CDR3 DNA reads TGCGCCAGCAGTGAGTCAGGAGTAAACTACGAGCAGTACTTC. This translates into CASSESGVNYEQYF. The chain links TRBV10-2 to TRBJ2-7; no firm D call. This CDR3 has 14 amino acids. V was cut by 0 bases and J by 3 bases, with 9 bases left in between. Germline assignment: CDR1 WSHSY and CDR2 SAAADI.

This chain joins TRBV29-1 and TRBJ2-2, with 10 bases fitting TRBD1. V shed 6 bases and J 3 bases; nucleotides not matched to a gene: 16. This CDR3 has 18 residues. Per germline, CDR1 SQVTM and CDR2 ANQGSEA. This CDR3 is CSVVINLDRGRDTGELFF. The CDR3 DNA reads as TGCAGCGTAGTTATCAACCTCGACAGGGGGCGGGACACCGGGGAGCTGTTTTTT.

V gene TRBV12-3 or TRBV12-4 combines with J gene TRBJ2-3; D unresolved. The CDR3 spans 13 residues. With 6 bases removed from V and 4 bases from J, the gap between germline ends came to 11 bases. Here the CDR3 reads CASSPSTADTQYF. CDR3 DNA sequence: TGTGCCAGCAGCCCTTCGACGGCAGATACGCAGTATTTT.

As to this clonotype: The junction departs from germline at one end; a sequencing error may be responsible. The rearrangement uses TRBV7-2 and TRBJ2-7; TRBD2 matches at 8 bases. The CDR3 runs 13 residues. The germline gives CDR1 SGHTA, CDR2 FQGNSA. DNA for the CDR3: TGTGCCAGCAGCATAGCGGGGTCCTACGAGCAGTACTTC. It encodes CASSIAGSYEQYF.

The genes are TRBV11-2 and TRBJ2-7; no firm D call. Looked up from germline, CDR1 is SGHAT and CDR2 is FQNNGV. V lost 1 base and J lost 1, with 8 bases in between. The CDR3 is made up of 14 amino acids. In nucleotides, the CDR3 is TGTGCCAGCAGCTTAGGGCCACGATCCTACGAGCAGTACGTC. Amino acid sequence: CASSLGPRSYEQYV.

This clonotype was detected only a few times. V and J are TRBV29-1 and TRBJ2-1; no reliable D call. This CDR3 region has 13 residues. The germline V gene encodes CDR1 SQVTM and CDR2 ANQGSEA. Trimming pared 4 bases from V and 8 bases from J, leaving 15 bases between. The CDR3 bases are TGCAGCGTTGCAGCGCTCCCTTGGGATGAGCAGTTCTTC. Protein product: CSVAALPWDEQFF.

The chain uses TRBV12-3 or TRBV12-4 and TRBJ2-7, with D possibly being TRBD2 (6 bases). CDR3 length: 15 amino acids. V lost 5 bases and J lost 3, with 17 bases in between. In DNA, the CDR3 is TGTGCCAGCAGTGGCGGGGACTCTCAATACTACGAGCAGTACTTC. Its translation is CASSGGDSQYYEQYF.

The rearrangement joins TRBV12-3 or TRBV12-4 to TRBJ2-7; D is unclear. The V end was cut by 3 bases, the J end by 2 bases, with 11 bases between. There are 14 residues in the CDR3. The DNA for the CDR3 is TGTGCCAGCAGTTTCGGAGCCATGACCTACGAGCAGTACTTC. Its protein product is CASSFGAMTYEQYF.

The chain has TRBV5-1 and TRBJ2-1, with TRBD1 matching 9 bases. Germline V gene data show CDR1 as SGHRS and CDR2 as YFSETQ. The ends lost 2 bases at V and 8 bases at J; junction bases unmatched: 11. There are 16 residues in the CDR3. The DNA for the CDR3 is TGCGCCAGCAGCTTAGACGTTAACAGGGGGCGGGATGAGCAGTTCTTC. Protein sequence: CASSLDVNRGRDEQFF.

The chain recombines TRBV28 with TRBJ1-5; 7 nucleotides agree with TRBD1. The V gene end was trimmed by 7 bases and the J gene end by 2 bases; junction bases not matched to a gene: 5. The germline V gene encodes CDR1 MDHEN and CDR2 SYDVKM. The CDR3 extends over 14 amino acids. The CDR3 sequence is CASTLGGGNQPQHF. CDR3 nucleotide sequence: TGTGCCAGCACCCTAGGGGGCGGCAATCAGCCCCAGCATTTT.

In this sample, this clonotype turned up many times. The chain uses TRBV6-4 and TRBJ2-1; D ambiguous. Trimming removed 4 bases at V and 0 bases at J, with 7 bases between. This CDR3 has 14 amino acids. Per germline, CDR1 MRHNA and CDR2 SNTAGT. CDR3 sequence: CASSGDSSYNEQFF. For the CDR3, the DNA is TGTGCCAGCAGTGGGGATAGCTCCTACAATGAGCAGTTCTTC.

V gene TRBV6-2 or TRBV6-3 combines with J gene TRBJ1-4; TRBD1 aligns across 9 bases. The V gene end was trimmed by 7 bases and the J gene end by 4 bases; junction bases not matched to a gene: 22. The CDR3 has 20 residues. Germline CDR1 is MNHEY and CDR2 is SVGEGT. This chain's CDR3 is CASMGDKPGQGYYFNEKLFF. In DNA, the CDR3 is TGTGCCAGCATGGGGGATAAACCGGGACAGGGTTATTATTTTAATGAAAAACTGTTTTTT.

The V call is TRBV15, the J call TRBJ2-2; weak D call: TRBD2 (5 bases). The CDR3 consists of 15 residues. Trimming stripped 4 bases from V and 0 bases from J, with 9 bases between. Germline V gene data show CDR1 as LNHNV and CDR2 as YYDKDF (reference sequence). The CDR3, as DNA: TGTGCCACCAGCAAGGTACTAGCGAACACCGGGGAGCTGTTTTTT. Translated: CATSKVLANTGELFF.

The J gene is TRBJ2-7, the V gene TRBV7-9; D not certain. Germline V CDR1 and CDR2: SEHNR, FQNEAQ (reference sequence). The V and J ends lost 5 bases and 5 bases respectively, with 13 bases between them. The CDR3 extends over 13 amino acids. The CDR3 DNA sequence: TGTGCCAGCAGCCCGAGAGATTCCCACGAGCAGTACTTC. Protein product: CASSPRDSHEQYF.

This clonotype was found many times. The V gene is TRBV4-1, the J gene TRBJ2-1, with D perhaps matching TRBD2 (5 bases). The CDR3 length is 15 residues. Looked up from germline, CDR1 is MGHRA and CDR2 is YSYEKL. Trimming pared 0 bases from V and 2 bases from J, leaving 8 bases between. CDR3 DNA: TGCGCCAGCAGCCAAGAGCGGGCGACCTACAATGAGCAGTTCTTC. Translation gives CASSQERATYNEQFF.